This paragraph reports one TCR beta chain. The antigen remains undetermined. Every immunoSEQ plate was one replicate of a subset's evenly spread DNA. This table comes from immunoSEQ multiplex PCR, and its TCRdb copy is limited to in-frame clones, with some not included. The profile shows about 120,000 clones, around 66% of them singletons. Trimming removed 0 bases at V and 2 bases at J, with 9 bases between. The germline V gene has CDR1 SGDLS and CDR2 YYNGEE. The CDR3 sequence is 15 residues long. The sample belongs to a study of shared clonotypes between healthy human individuals. On the study more broadly: A couple of women and three men aged 18 to 49 made up the donors. Notes on the study in general: Donor scarcity curtailed the genetic and exposure-history diversity represented herein. Only blood was sampled, and tissue TCR repertoires likely differ from blood ones.

The chain uses TRBV9 and TRBJ1-5; D is ambiguous. Sample: memory CD8+ T cells sorted from blood. Subset meaning: CD45RO+ cells pooled with CCR7-negative TemRA cells. The source of this sequence is a woman in her thirties in good health. The CDR3: CASSVVSERNQPQHF. CDR3 coding DNA: TGTGCCAGCAGCGTAGTGAGTGAGCGCAATCAGCCCCAGCATTTT.